A selection of T cell receptor beta chains follows, all from one sample in a study of cytomegalovirus exposure and HLA in healthy donors. The data were produced by immunoSEQ multiplex PCR, yet TCRdb's version contains in-frame clones alone and is incomplete. This sample has about 130,000 clones, with approximately 74% found just once. The sequenced material came from PBMCs. These receptors were collected from a man aged 40-49 years in good health and CMV-seropositive. Both conserved end residues are part of each CDR3. The order of the fields is J gene, V gene, clone size, D gene, CDR3 DNA, CDR3 protein. D genes are given only for firm matches. Size values are once, few and many counts, or a class for expanded clones, and some rows have none.

J: TRBJ1-1
V: TRBV9
size: -
D: -
DNA: TGTGCCAGCAGCCCCGTCGGAACAGGGTACACTGAAGCTTTCTTT
CDR3: CASSPVGTGYTEAFF

J: TRBJ2-7
V: TRBV7-9
size: -
D: -
DNA: TGTGCCAGCAGCGCACCTAGCATCGGGGCCTACGAGCAGTACTTC
CDR3: CASSAPSIGAYEQYF

J: TRBJ2-1
V: TRBV2
size: -
D: -
DNA: TGTGCCAGCAGTCCTCGTCGGGGAGGCGATGAGCAGTTCTTC
CDR3: CASSPRRGGDEQFF

J: TRBJ2-1
V: TRBV5-1
size: few
D: TRBD2
DNA: TGCGCCAGCAGCTTGGACGGGACTAGCTTTAACGAGCAGTTCTTC
CDR3: CASSLDGTSFNEQFF

J: TRBJ2-7
V: TRBV14
size: few
D: -
DNA: TGTGCCAGCAGCCAAGAACGTATTGCGTGGTACTTC
CDR3: CASSQERIAWYF

J: TRBJ2-7
V: TRBV28
size: -
D: -
DNA: TGTGCCAGCAGTTTAAGCCGGGATTGGTCCTACGAGCAGTACTTC
CDR3: CASSLSRDWSYEQYF

J: TRBJ2-7
V: TRBV7-2
size: -
D: TRBD2
DNA: TGTGCCAGCAGCTTAGAGAGCGGGAGGTTGCACGAGCAGTACTTC
CDR3: CASSLESGRLHEQYF

J: TRBJ1-5
V: TRBV7-9
size: once
D: TRBD1
DNA: TGTGCCAGCAGCCCGAAGACAGGGAATAGCAATCAGCCCCAGCATTTT
CDR3: CASSPKTGNSNQPQHF

J: TRBJ1-5
V: TRBV6-1
size: -
D: TRBD1
DNA: TGTGCCAGCAGCGAATCACAGGGGGCGAGACAGCCCCAGCATTTT
CDR3: CASSESQGARQPQHF

J: TRBJ1-1
V: TRBV6-1
size: -
D: -
DNA: TGTGCCAGCAGTGAATCCAGGGAAGCTTTCTTT
CDR3: CASSESREAFF

J: TRBJ2-5
V: TRBV7-7
size: -
D: -
DNA: TGTGCTAGCAGCTTGGCAGGGAAGCAAGAGACCCAGTACTTC
CDR3: CASSLAGKQETQYF

J: TRBJ1-4
V: TRBV7-2
size: once
D: -
DNA: TGTGCCAGCAGCATGACAAGGTCTAATGAAAAACTGTTTTTT
CDR3: CASSMTRSNEKLFF

J: TRBJ2-2
V: TRBV19
size: -
D: -
DNA: TGTGCCAGTAGTCAGCAGGGACTCGACTCCGGGGAGCTGTTTTTT
CDR3: CASSQQGLDSGELFF

J: TRBJ1-2
V: TRBV2
size: once
D: TRBD1
DNA: TGTGCCAGCAGTCGGGACAGCGCAAGCGATGGCTACACCTTC
CDR3: CASSRDSASDGYTF

J: TRBJ2-1
V: TRBV4-3
size: -
D: TRBD1
DNA: TGCGCCAGCAGCCGAGATTACGGACAGGGTCAAAATGAGCAGTTCTTC
CDR3: CASSRDYGQGQNEQFF

J: TRBJ2-3
V: TRBV27
size: -
D: TRBD2
DNA: TGTGCCAGCAGTCAAAGGCTAGCGGGAGGAATCGGCACAGATACGCAGTATTTT
CDR3: CASSQRLAGGIGTDTQYF

J: TRBJ2-3
V: TRBV15
size: -
D: -
DNA: TGTGCCACCAGCAGAGATGGTCAAGCAGGGGATACGCAGTATTTT
CDR3: CATSRDGQAGDTQYF

J: TRBJ1-2
V: TRBV5-1
size: -
D: TRBD1
DNA: TGCGCCAGCAGCTTGGAGGGGACAGTCCCGGGCTATGGCTACACCTTC
CDR3: CASSLEGTVPGYGYTF

J: TRBJ2-7
V: TRBV13
size: -
D: -
DNA: TGTGCCAGCAGCTTAGTGGCAACCTACGAGCAGTACTTC
CDR3: CASSLVATYEQYF

J: TRBJ1-1
V: TRBV2
size: -
D: -
DNA: TGTGCCAGCAGTGAAGGGAGGGCTGAAGCTTTCTTT
CDR3: CASSEGRAEAFF

J: TRBJ1-5
V: TRBV7-8
size: -
D: TRBD1
DNA: TGTGCCAGCAGCTCCGACAGGGGGCTATCTCAGCCCCAGCATTTT
CDR3: CASSSDRGLSQPQHF

J: TRBJ2-5
V: TRBV5-6
size: -
D: -
DNA: TGTGCCAGCAGCTTTTTTAGCGGCCAAGAGACCCAGTACTTC
CDR3: CASSFFSGQETQYF

J: TRBJ2-2
V: TRBV29-1
size: -
D: -
DNA: TGCAGCGTTCGCGGAGTTAACACCGGGGAGCTGTTTTTT
CDR3: CSVRGVNTGELFF

J: TRBJ1-4
V: TRBV28
size: -
D: TRBD1
DNA: TGTGCCAGCAGTACGCGGACAGGGACTAATGAAAAACTGTTTTTT
CDR3: CASSTRTGTNEKLFF

J: TRBJ1-5
V: TRBV5-6
size: -
D: TRBD1
DNA: TGTGCCAGCAGCGACAGGGGAACGTATCAGCCCCAGCATTTT
CDR3: CASSDRGTYQPQHF

J: TRBJ2-1
V: TRBV19
size: -
D: TRBD2
DNA: TGTGCCAGTAGATCCGGGACTAGCGGGATGTCTGAGCAGTTCTTC
CDR3: CASRSGTSGMSEQFF

J: TRBJ2-1
V: TRBV7-9
size: -
D: -
DNA: TGTGCCACCCCGACAGCCTACAATGAGCAGTTCTTC
CDR3: CATPTAYNEQFF

J: TRBJ1-1
V: TRBV4-2
size: -
D: -
DNA: TGTGCCAGCAGCCAAGGACTGGGCACTGAAGCTTTCTTT
CDR3: CASSQGLGTEAFF

J: TRBJ2-1
V: TRBV7-3
size: -
D: TRBD2
DNA: TGTGCCAGCAGCCAGGGACTAGCGGCCTACAATGAGCAGTTCTTC
CDR3: CASSQGLAAYNEQFF

J: TRBJ1-3
V: TRBV9
size: once
D: -
DNA: TGTGCCAGCAGCGTAGGCGAGTCCCGCTCTGGAAACACCATATATTTT
CDR3: CASSVGESRSGNTIYF

J: TRBJ2-2
V: TRBV12-5
size: -
D: TRBD1
DNA: TGTGCTAGTGGATCCGGGACAGGGAACACCGGGGAGCTGTTTTTT
CDR3: CASGSGTGNTGELFF

J: TRBJ1-5
V: TRBV7-8
size: -
D: TRBD1
DNA: TGTGCCAGCAGCCCCTTGGGACAGGGAAATCAGCCCCAGCATTTT
CDR3: CASSPLGQGNQPQHF

J: TRBJ1-2
V: TRBV27
size: -
D: TRBD1
DNA: TGTGCCAGCAGTAGGACAGGGAATGCCAACTATGGCTACACCTTC
CDR3: CASSRTGNANYGYTF

J: TRBJ1-6
V: TRBV27
size: -
D: -
DNA: TGTGCCAGCAGTTTATGGTTCCAGGGCAATTCACCCCTCCACTTT
CDR3: CASSLWFQGNSPLHF

J: TRBJ1-2
V: TRBV6-6
size: few
D: -
DNA: TGTGCCAGCAGTTACCGGAGGGGAGAGAATGGCTACACCTTC
CDR3: CASSYRRGENGYTF

J: TRBJ1-3
V: TRBV30
size: -
D: TRBD1
DNA: TGTGCCTGGAGTTTGCGGGGACAGGGTGGAAACACCATATATTTT
CDR3: CAWSLRGQGGNTIYF

J: TRBJ2-7
V: TRBV2
size: few
D: TRBD2
DNA: TGTGCCAGCAGTCAGCCCCGGACTAGCGGGGGGGCCTTTAGCTCCTACGAGCAGTACTTC
CDR3: CASSQPRTSGGAFSSYEQYF